The 21 T cell receptor beta chains in this list originate from one sample, sequenced in a study of beta chain features in type 1 diabetes. Study outcomes and limitations: Moderate but significant shortening of TCRB CDR3s was recorded in all four CD4+ subsets from Type 1 diabetes patients.

No cognate antigen is known for these TCRs. Investigators reverse transcribed all isolated RNA, so they sequenced expressed TCRB transcripts. Data came from immunoSEQ multiplex PCR; TCRdb stores just in-frame clones and leaves some out. The sample yields about 400,000 clones, around 12% seen once. What was sequenced was naive CD4+ T cells from blood. The origin of the receptors is a woman younger than 30 with type 1 diabetes.

This clone was seen only a few times. This sample includes further DNA sequences coding for the same CDR3. The chain employs TRBV7-2 and TRBJ2-5; D is unresolved. The CDR3 has 11 residues. Deletions cut 5 bases from V and 2 bases from J, with 3 bases between. From germline, CDR1 is SGHTA and CDR2 FQGNSA. This CDR3 is CASSLQETQYF. The CDR3 coding sequence is TGTGCCAGCAGCCTGCAAGAGACCCAGTACTTC.

The chain uses TRBV14 and TRBJ1-1; TRBD1 is a possible D gene (5 bases). The germline V gene encodes CDR1 SGHDN and CDR2 FVKESK. The CDR3 loop spans 12 amino acids. V was trimmed by 8 bases and J by 4 bases, leaving 11 bases between them. CDR3 in amino acids: CASGRGSTEAFF. As DNA, the CDR3 is TGTGCCAGCGGTCGGGGGAGCACTGAAGCTTTCTTT.

The chain recombines TRBV28 with TRBJ2-2; a weak D match, TRBD2 (5 bases). V lost 6 bases and J lost 1, with 18 bases in between. This CDR3 is built from 17 residues. CDR1 is MDHEN and CDR2 is SYDVKM in the germline V gene. The CDR3 DNA reads as TGTGCCAGCAGCCCCCGGAGGCCTCTGGGGAACACCGGGGAGCTGTTTTTT. It yields the protein CASSPRRPLGNTGELFF.

The gene calls are TRBV7-2 and TRBJ1-2, with 7 bases aligning to TRBD1. Germline V gene sequence: CDR1 SGHTA, CDR2 FQGNSA. CDR3 length: 14 residues. Trimming removed 4 bases from V and 3 bases from J; junction bases left unmatched: 5. Here the CDR3 reads CASSSQRGHYGYTF. The CDR3 nucleotides are TGTGCCAGCAGCTCCCAGAGGGGGCACTATGGCTACACCTTC.

This clone was counted a few times. The chain combines TRBV9 with TRBJ2-7, with D perhaps matching TRBD1 (6 bases). This CDR3 comprises 15 residues. The V gene's germline CDR1 is SGDLS and CDR2 YYNGEE. Trimming took 2 bases from V and 5 from J, leaving 17 bases between them. The CDR3 nucleotides read TGTGCCAGCAGCGTCGGCCACAGGGATCCTCACGAGCAGTACTTC. This translates into CASSVGHRDPHEQYF.

This clone was seen a handful of times. The chain recombines TRBV7-9 with TRBJ1-1, with no clear D. V lost 5 bases and J 3 bases, leaving 16 bases between the germline ends. Germline assignment: CDR1 SEHNR and CDR2 FQNEAQ (reference sequence). CDR3 length equals 15 residues. CDR3 sequence reads: CASSDPAGGYTEAFF. DNA of the CDR3: TGTGCCAGCAGCGACCCCGCAGGTGGGTACACTGAAGCTTTCTTT.

The CDR3 sequence is CASSQDQGVNQPQHF. The CDR3 DNA reads TGCGCCAGCAGCCAGGACCAGGGTGTTAATCAGCCCCAGCATTTT. The chain uses TRBV4-3 and TRBJ1-5; tentatively, D is TRBD1 (5 bases). Trimming removed 3 bases from V and 4 bases from J, with 13 bases in between. The CDR3 consists of 15 residues. Germline V CDR1 and CDR2: LGHNA, YSLEER.

V is TRBV28 and J is TRBJ2-6, with D maybe TRBD2 (6 bases). Germline V gene data show CDR1 as MDHEN and CDR2 as SYDVKM. Trimming took 3 bases from V and 7 from J, leaving 13 bases between them. This CDR3 region has 15 residues. The CDR3 sequence is CASSLAGSGANVLTF. CDR3 bases: TGTGCCAGCAGTTTGGCCGGGAGTGGAGCCAACGTCCTGACTTTC. The whole variable domain, filled in from reference TRBV28 and TRBJ2-6, reads DVKVTQSSRYLVKRTGEKVFLECVQDMDHENMFWYRQDPGLGLRLIYFSYDVKMKEKGDIPEGYSVSREKKERFSLILESASTNQTSMYLCASSLAGSGANVLTFGAGSRLTVL.

This clone was observed a few times. The V gene is TRBV10-3, the J gene TRBJ1-1; weak D call: TRBD1 (5 bases). Looked up from germline, CDR1 is ENHRY and CDR2 is SYGVKD. V lost 0 bases and J lost 1, with 12 bases in between. The CDR3 contains 16 residues. CDR3 sequence: CAISESEGRGNTEAFF. In DNA, the CDR3 is TGTGCCATCAGTGAGTCCGAGGGGCGGGGGAACACTGAAGCTTTCTTT.

V and J are TRBV7-9 and TRBJ2-3; the D gene is possibly TRBD2 (5 bases). This CDR3 has 16 residues. The V end lost 5 bases, the J end lost 0 bases, and 15 bases lay between the germline ends. From germline, CDR1 is SEHNR and CDR2 FQNEAQ (reference sequence). As DNA, the CDR3 is TGTGCCAGCAGCCCAAGTCTGAGGGAAAGCACAGATACGCAGTATTTT. Translation: CASSPSLRESTDTQYF.

This clone was detected a few times. This chain connects TRBV28 to TRBJ2-7; TRBD1 agrees at 9 bases. J lost 3 bases, V lost 4 bases, and 4 bases had no gene match. Germline values: CDR1 MDHEN, CDR2 SYDVKM. This CDR3 spans 14 amino acids. The CDR3 region is CASSSGQGLYEQYF. For the CDR3, the DNA is TGTGCCAGCAGTTCTGGACAGGGGCTCTACGAGCAGTACTTC.

The gene calls are TRBV7-9 and TRBJ2-7; 8 bases line up with TRBD1. V lost 1 base, J lost 7 bases, and 9 bases stayed unmatched. Germline V gives CDR1 SEHNR, CDR2 FQNEAQ (reference sequence). This CDR3 comprises 15 residues. The CDR3 loop reads CASSLGVGQVDEQYF. The CDR3 DNA is TGTGCCAGCAGCTTAGGAGTGGGACAGGTTGATGAGCAGTACTTC.

This chain uses TRBV6-6 with TRBJ2-2, with D possibly being TRBD1 (6 bases). CDR1 is MNHNY, CDR2 SVGAGI, per germline (reference sequence). V was pared by 0 bases and J by 6 bases, with 8 bases between. The CDR3 has 14 amino acids. DNA of the CDR3: TGTGCCAGCAGTTACTCCTCAGGGGCCGGGGAGCTGTTTTTT. Translation: CASSYSSGAGELFF.

CDR3 in amino acids: CASSPRTGSYNEQFF. The CDR3 region has the DNA TGTGCCAGCAGTCCGAGGACTGGCTCCTACAATGAGCAGTTCTTC. J is TRBJ2-1 and V is TRBV28, with TRBD2 as a possible D gene (5 bases). V lost 5 bases and J lost 0, with 11 bases in between. Germline lookup yields CDR1 MDHEN and CDR2 SYDVKM. CDR3 length equals 15 residues.

This chain joins TRBV29-1 and TRBJ2-2, with TRBD2 identical over 10 bases. Germline values: CDR1 SQVTM, CDR2 ANQGSEA. The junction had 5 bases not matched to a gene; V was cut back by 5 bases and J by 2 bases. This CDR3 region has 15 residues. The CDR3 bases are TGCAGCGTTCGCCGGACTAGCGGCAACACCGGGGAGCTGTTTTTT. Encoded protein: CSVRRTSGNTGELFF.

On this clone: Other DNA sequences of this sample code for an identical CDR3. The chain carries TRBV28 and TRBJ1-2; D is undetermined. The CDR3 covers 12 residues. Per the germline V gene, CDR1 is MDHEN and CDR2 is SYDVKM. Trimming took 3 bases from V and 8 from J, leaving 10 bases between them. The CDR3 loop reads CASSFPGGGYTF. The CDR3 DNA reads as TGTGCCAGCAGTTTCCCGGGAGGAGGCTACACCTTC.

This clone was observed a few times. CDR3 coding DNA: TGTGCCAGCTCACCCGCGGTCGTCAGATCTGGCGAGCAGTACTTC. Amino acids: CASSPAVVRSGEQYF. This chain joins TRBV18 and TRBJ2-7; no clear D. Trimming removed 3 bases from V and 6 bases from J, with 18 bases in between. This CDR3 is 15 amino acids long. Germline lookup yields CDR1 KGHSH and CDR2 LQKENI.

The CDR3 sequence is CASSQAAGTNEKLFF. CDR3 nucleotides: TGCGCCAGCAGCCAAGCCGCAGGAACTAATGAAAAACTGTTTTTT. The gene calls are TRBV4-3 and TRBJ1-4, with D hard to call. Germline V gives CDR1 LGHNA, CDR2 YSLEER. Trimming stripped 1 base from V and 1 base from J, with 7 bases between. The CDR3 spans 15 residues.

The chain combines TRBV5-4 with TRBJ2-5; the match to TRBD2 covers 9 bases. The germline V gene encodes CDR1 SGHNT and CDR2 YYREEE (reference sequence). This CDR3 has 17 residues. Trimming took 4 bases from V and 1 from J; bases not matched to a gene: 11. The CDR3 reads CASSGGGGRGTQETQYF. The CDR3 nucleotides are TGTGCCAGCAGCGGAGGGGGCGGGAGGGGGACCCAAGAGACCCAGTACTTC.

The rearrangement links TRBV30 to TRBJ1-1; maybe TRBD1 (5 bases). The CDR3 totals 13 residues. V shed 0 bases and J shed 11 bases, with 16 bases lying between them. CDR1 and CDR2 from the germline V gene are GTSNPN and SVGIG (reference sequence). The CDR3 DNA reads TGTGCCTGGAGTGTGGGGGACTTGCTCCGTGCTTTCTTT. Residues: CAWSVGDLLRAFF.

J is TRBJ2-5 and V is TRBV11-3; no clear D gene. V was clipped by 2 bases and J by 2 bases, with 6 bases between them. The CDR3 is made up of 13 amino acids. Germline values: CDR1 SGHNT, CDR2 YENEEA. This CDR3 reads CASSLSQQETQYF. The CDR3 coding sequence is TGTGCCAGCAGCTTAAGCCAACAAGAGACCCAGTACTTC.